These 3 T cell receptor beta chains came from one sample sequenced in a study of CD8 T cells in ankylosing spondylitis. One entry per CDR3 protein results from TCRdb running MiXCR on the 5' RACE reads. This table holds under 300,000 distinct CDR3 sequences, around 7.8% found once. The sequenced sample consisted of blood, either unsorted or a sorted T cell fraction (not recorded which). Receptors originate from a male donor with ankylosing spondylitis or in good health (not recorded which).

The chain carries TRBV23-1 and TRBJ2-1; 10 bases fit TRBD1. TRBV23-1 carries the ORF label, with uncertain function. Trimming removed 8 bases from V and 6 bases from J; junction bases left unmatched: 4. This CDR3 is built from 13 residues. Here the CDR3 reads CASGRTGGNEQFF. The CDR3 DNA reads as TGCGCCAGCGGCCGGACAGGGGGCAATGAGCAGTTCTTC.

At least ten counts were recorded for this clonotype. J is TRBJ2-1 and V is TRBV5-1; D is undetermined. V gave up 4 bases and J gave up 4 bases, with 15 bases separating them. CDR1 and CDR2 (germline): SGHRS, YFSETQ. The CDR3 is made up of 15 amino acids. CDR3: CASSIDSLPYNEQFF. The DNA for the CDR3 is TGCGCCAGCAGCATAGACTCGTTACCGTACAATGAGCAGTTCTTC.

This clonotype was detected many times. J is TRBJ1-3 and V is TRBV6-5; 7 bases are a match to TRBD1. The J segment lost 2 bases and the V segment lost 0 bases, leaving 1 base of the junction unmatched. The length of the CDR3 is 15 residues. CDR1 and CDR2 from the germline V gene are MNHEY and SVGAGI. The CDR3 here is CASSYSDRTGNTIYF. CDR3 coding DNA: TGTGCCAGCAGTTACTCGGACAGGACTGGAAACACCATATATTTT.